This TCR beta chain was profiled in a study of T-cell memory formation after mild COVID-19. Study information: TCR clusters were largely donor specific.

Using its own MiXCR run on the 5' RACE reads, TCRdb lists one record per CDR3 protein. The table records 290,000 or so distinct CDR3 sequences, roughly a fifth of them present only once. Material: PBMCs or a T cell subset sorted from them (not recorded which). This receptor was identified in a man younger than 30 who had mild COVID-19 (a few samples of this study predate the infection). Cell type and time point are not known.

CDR3: CSARDPGQGVTGYTF. The CDR3 coding sequence is TGCAGTGCTAGAGATCCCGGACAGGGGGTTACTGGCTACACCTTC. The chain employs TRBV20-1 and TRBJ1-2, with TRBD1 identical over 10 bases. The germline CDR1 and CDR2 sequences are DFQATT and SNEGSKA (reference sequence). CDR3 length: 15 amino acids. With 0 bases clipped from V and 7 bases from J, the junction kept 8 bases outside the gene matches.